Below, one T cell receptor (beta chain) is given with its context. Its antigen remains unidentified. Germline V gives CDR1 SQVTM, CDR2 ANQGSEA. There are 13 residues in the CDR3. V was pared by 7 bases and J by 3 bases, with 5 bases of the junction left unmatched. This specimen belongs to a study of response to subunit inactivated influenza vaccine. Study results and caveats: Only a handful of new T cells, the authors suggested, are recruited with each seasonal influenza vaccination.

TCRdb re-called the RT-PCR reads with MiXCR, one entry per CDR3 protein. This table holds fewer than 650,000 distinct CDR3 sequences, 13% found once. The clonotype originates from a man between 50 and 59 years old who received an inactivated influenza vaccine. This rearrangement joins TRBV29-1 to TRBJ1-2; 10 bases fit TRBD1. The sample consisted of PBMCs from blood, taken 40 to 50 days after vaccination. The CDR3, as DNA: TGCAGCGCAGTGGACAGGGGGGACTATGGCTACACCTTC. Translating it yields CSAVDRGDYGYTF. The full variable domain, with the rest looked up from reference TRBV29-1 and TRBJ1-2, is SAVISQKPSRDICQRGTSLTIQCQVDSQVTMMFWYRQQPGQSLTLIATANQGSEATYESGFVIDKFPISRPNLTFSTLTVSNMSPEDSSIYLCSAVDRGDYGYTFGSGTRLTVV.